A selection of T cell receptor beta chains follows, all from one sample in a study of cytomegalovirus exposure and HLA in healthy donors. The repertoire was sequenced with immunoSEQ multiplex PCR; TCRdb's copy has only in-frame clones and lacks some. There are 180,000 or so clones in the sample; around 80% occur only once, and 2% to 2.5% lies in the top ten. The sequenced sample was PBMCs. These receptors were taken from a woman in her twenties or thirties in good health and CMV-seropositive. The conserved cysteine and the conserved F or W are not part of the CDR3 here. Clone sizes are given selectively: once, few, many, or a class where the clone is expanded.

V	size	length	J	CDR3
TRBV7-2	NA	11	TRBJ2-7	ASSVGGGASQY
TRBV2	NA	14	TRBJ2-7	ASSEVGRVTPYEQY
TRBV9	NA	13	TRBJ2-7	ASSVGDRGGGEQY
TRBV9	NA	15	TRBJ2-2	ASSVRAGASNTGELF
TRBV19	NA	13	TRBJ2-1	ASSIGPSSYNEQF
TRBV2	NA	12	TRBJ1-4	ASTLGQLNEKLF
TRBV11-1	NA	12	TRBJ2-3	ASSHRLTTDTQY
TRBV29-1	NA	12	TRBJ2-3	SVEDRLATDTQY
TRBV29-1	NA	12	TRBJ2-7	SVEKGTGSYEQY
TRBV4-2	NA	15	TRBJ2-3	ASNQPRASGETDTQY
TRBV5-1	NA	12	TRBJ2-5	ASSLSRGQETQY
TRBV7-9	once	13	TRBJ2-7	ASSSTDRDSYEQY
TRBV6-1	NA	14	TRBJ2-3	ASSEWDGGATDTQY
TRBV5-1	NA	15	TRBJ2-1	ASSLSTSGGPLDEQF
TRBV27	NA	14	TRBJ2-1	ASSLSGEGSYNEQF
TRBV7-6	NA	14	TRBJ2-5	ASSLVGTGGQETQY
TRBV7-2	NA	12	TRBJ2-3	ASSFTGGIDTQY
TRBV4-2	NA	15	TRBJ2-5	ASSPSGGGTGSETQY
TRBV7-9	NA	17	TRBJ1-4	ASSTPRGLIGATNEKLF
TRBV4-3	NA	16	TRBJ2-7	ASSQETSGGPSSYEQY
TRBV29-1	NA	11	TRBJ1-3	SAGQGAGNTIY
TRBV9	few	10	TRBJ2-7	ASSGSSYEQY
TRBV18	few	12	TRBJ1-6	ASAEDRANSPLH
TRBV13	NA	14	TRBJ2-3	ASSLGGLAGTDTQY
TRBV27	NA	12	NA	ASSLRGGTYEQY
TRBV18	NA	12	TRBJ1-2	ASSLGQGADGYT
TRBV28	NA	6	TRBJ1-2	ETAPYT